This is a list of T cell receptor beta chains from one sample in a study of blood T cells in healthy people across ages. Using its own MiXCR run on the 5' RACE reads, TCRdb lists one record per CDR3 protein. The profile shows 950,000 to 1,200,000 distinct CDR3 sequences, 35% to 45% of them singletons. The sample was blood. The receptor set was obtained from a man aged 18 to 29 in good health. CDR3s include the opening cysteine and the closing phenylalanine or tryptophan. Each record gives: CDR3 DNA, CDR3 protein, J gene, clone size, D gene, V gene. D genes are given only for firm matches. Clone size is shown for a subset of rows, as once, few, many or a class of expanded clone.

CDR3nt: TGTGCCAGCAGCTTAGGCATCGAAGCTAACTATGGCTACACCTTC
CDR3aa: CASSLGIEANYGYTF
j_gene: TRBJ1-2
abundance: many
d_gene: .
v_gene: TRBV7-2

CDR3nt: TGTGCCAGCAGTTTAATGGGGCCGAACACTGAAGCTTTCTTT
CDR3aa: CASSLMGPNTEAFF
j_gene: TRBJ1-1
abundance: .
d_gene: .
v_gene: TRBV12-3/TRBV12-4

CDR3nt: TGCGCCAGCAGCTTGGAAGGCGCAGCCATGAACACTGAAGCTTTCTTT
CDR3aa: CASSLEGAAMNTEAFF
j_gene: TRBJ1-1
abundance: .
d_gene: .
v_gene: TRBV5-1

CDR3nt: TGTGCCAGCAGCCCGACTAGCGGGAGAAGCACAGATACGCAGTATTTT
CDR3aa: CASSPTSGRSTDTQYF
j_gene: TRBJ2-3
abundance: .
d_gene: TRBD2
v_gene: TRBV6-2/TRBV6-3

CDR3nt: TGCAGTGCTAGGGGGGCAGCTGGTGTTACTGAAGCTTTCTTT
CDR3aa: CSARGAAGVTEAFF
j_gene: TRBJ1-1
abundance: .
d_gene: .
v_gene: TRBV20-1

CDR3nt: TGTGCCAGCAGCCCCCGGACAGGGATGGTGGTATACACTGAAGCTTTCTTT
CDR3aa: CASSPRTGMVVYTEAFF
j_gene: TRBJ1-1
abundance: few
d_gene: TRBD1
v_gene: TRBV14

CDR3nt: TGTGCCGCGACCCAGAACACTGAAGCTTTCTTT
CDR3aa: CAATQNTEAFF
j_gene: TRBJ1-1
abundance: .
d_gene: .
v_gene: TRBV6-2/TRBV6-3

CDR3nt: TGTGCCAGCAGCTTTGGGACTATCACAGATACGCAGTATTTT
CDR3aa: CASSFGTITDTQYF
j_gene: TRBJ2-3
abundance: .
d_gene: TRBD2
v_gene: TRBV7-9

CDR3nt: TGTGCCAGCAGCCAACCCCGTAGCGGGGGGTCCGATACGCAGTATTTT
CDR3aa: CASSQPRSGGSDTQYF
j_gene: TRBJ2-3
abundance: .
d_gene: TRBD2
v_gene: TRBV3-1

CDR3nt: TGTGCCAGCAGCAAAGACCAGGGAAAGCATGGCTACACCTTC
CDR3aa: CASSKDQGKHGYTF
j_gene: TRBJ1-2
abundance: .
d_gene: .
v_gene: TRBV21-1

CDR3nt: TGCAGTGCAGCGGGGGGACAAGAGACCCAGTACTTC
CDR3aa: CSAAGGQETQYF
j_gene: TRBJ2-5
abundance: .
d_gene: TRBD2
v_gene: TRBV20-1

CDR3nt: TGCAGCGTTGAAGATCCCGCCAAGGGAGGCAATGAGCAGTTCTTC
CDR3aa: CSVEDPAKGGNEQFF
j_gene: TRBJ2-1
abundance: .
d_gene: .
v_gene: TRBV29-1

CDR3nt: TGTGCCAGCAGCGAGACCGGTCGTGTTATAGTAGGACAGGAGAAAATGAACACTGAAGCTTTCTTT
CDR3aa: CASSETGRVIVGQEKMNTEAFF
j_gene: TRBJ1-1
abundance: .
d_gene: .
v_gene: TRBV21-1

CDR3nt: TGTGCCAGCAGGAGGACTAGCGGGGGGATTTCCTACAATGAGCAGTTCTTC
CDR3aa: CASRRTSGGISYNEQFF
j_gene: TRBJ2-1
abundance: few
d_gene: TRBD2
v_gene: TRBV6-6

CDR3nt: TGTGCCAGCAGTTTTGTCAGGGGTTCCGGGGAGCTGTTTTTT
CDR3aa: CASSFVRGSGELFF
j_gene: TRBJ2-2
abundance: few
d_gene: .
v_gene: TRBV12-3/TRBV12-4

CDR3nt: TGCGCCAGCAGCCAAGATAGCGGGAGGGCCGCAGATACGCAGTATTTT
CDR3aa: CASSQDSGRAADTQYF
j_gene: TRBJ2-3
abundance: .
d_gene: TRBD2
v_gene: TRBV4-3

CDR3nt: TGCAGTGCTAGAGATTTACGGGGGTTCCTAAATGAGCAGTTCTTC
CDR3aa: CSARDLRGFLNEQFF
j_gene: TRBJ2-1
abundance: few
d_gene: .
v_gene: TRBV20-1

CDR3nt: TGTGCCAGCAGCGTAGCTACAGGGACTAGCGGGGCCAATGAGCAGTACTTC
CDR3aa: CASSVATGTSGANEQYF
j_gene: TRBJ2-7
abundance: few
d_gene: TRBD2
v_gene: TRBV9

CDR3nt: TGCGCCAGCAGCCAGACCCCATGGGGACAGGCTAACTATGGCTACACCTTC
CDR3aa: CASSQTPWGQANYGYTF
j_gene: TRBJ1-2
abundance: .
d_gene: TRBD1
v_gene: TRBV4-3

CDR3nt: TGCAGTGCTCAGGACCGTGACACTGAAGCTTTCTTT
CDR3aa: CSAQDRDTEAFF
j_gene: TRBJ1-1
abundance: .
d_gene: .
v_gene: TRBV20-1

CDR3nt: TGTGCCAGCAGTCCGCCCGAGCGTACGCAGTATTTT
CDR3aa: CASSPPERTQYF
j_gene: TRBJ2-3
abundance: few
d_gene: .
v_gene: TRBV27

CDR3nt: TGTGCCACCTTACTTGGGACAGGAAGCTACAATGAGCAGTACTTC
CDR3aa: CATLLGTGSYNEQYF
j_gene: TRBJ2-7
abundance: .
d_gene: TRBD1
v_gene: TRBV6-2/TRBV6-3

CDR3nt: TGCGCCAGCAGCCGGACCCCGGGAAGCTCCTACGAGCAGTACTTC
CDR3aa: CASSRTPGSSYEQYF
j_gene: TRBJ2-7
abundance: .
d_gene: .
v_gene: TRBV4-1

CDR3nt: TGTGCCAGCGGCGGCGGGGGCGCGGAGGATACGCAGTATTTT
CDR3aa: CASGGGGAEDTQYF
j_gene: TRBJ2-3
abundance: few
d_gene: .
v_gene: TRBV7-2

CDR3nt: TGTGCCAGCAGCTTGGGCCGGGACGCGGGTCCCGTAGGCTATGGCTACACCTTC
CDR3aa: CASSLGRDAGPVGYGYTF
j_gene: TRBJ1-2
abundance: few
d_gene: .
v_gene: TRBV5-5

CDR3nt: TGTGCCAGCAGTTTAGGACTCCGTCCGAGGGAGCAGTACTTC
CDR3aa: CASSLGLRPREQYF
j_gene: TRBJ2-7
abundance: .
d_gene: .
v_gene: TRBV27

CDR3nt: TGTGCCAGCAGTGAGGCGGGGGGTCACACAGATACGCAGTATTTT
CDR3aa: CASSEAGGHTDTQYF
j_gene: TRBJ2-3
abundance: once
d_gene: TRBD2
v_gene: TRBV2

CDR3nt: TGTGCCAGCAGTTCACTGGGGACTAGCGGTTCCCAGTTCTTC
CDR3aa: CASSSLGTSGSQFF
j_gene: TRBJ2-1
abundance: few
d_gene: TRBD2
v_gene: TRBV12-3/TRBV12-4

CDR3nt: TGTGCCAGCAGGGACAGGATAGCTAGCACAGATACGCAGTATTTT
CDR3aa: CASRDRIASTDTQYF
j_gene: TRBJ2-3
abundance: once
d_gene: TRBD1
v_gene: TRBV2

CDR3nt: TGTGCCAGCAGCTTAGAGTCAGGGGATGGCTACACCTTC
CDR3aa: CASSLESGDGYTF
j_gene: TRBJ1-2
abundance: few
d_gene: .
v_gene: TRBV11-2

CDR3nt: TGTGCCAGTTGTAGGCGACAGGGCAATGGCTACACCTTC
CDR3aa: CASCRRQGNGYTF
j_gene: TRBJ1-2
abundance: .
d_gene: TRBD1
v_gene: TRBV19

CDR3nt: TGTGCCAGCAGCTTAGTGTCCAGCGCGGAAAACATTCAGTACTTC
CDR3aa: CASSLVSSAENIQYF
j_gene: TRBJ2-4
abundance: .
d_gene: .
v_gene: TRBV7-2

CDR3nt: TGCAGTGCTAGAGATACCCTGAATGAGCAGTTCTTC
CDR3aa: CSARDTLNEQFF
j_gene: TRBJ2-1
abundance: .
d_gene: .
v_gene: TRBV20-1

CDR3nt: TGCGCCAGCTACCAGGGGACCGGTTTGTACGAGCAGTACTTC
CDR3aa: CASYQGTGLYEQYF
j_gene: TRBJ2-7
abundance: .
d_gene: .
v_gene: TRBV5-1

CDR3nt: TGTGCCAGCAGCACGGGAGCGACCCGACTGAACACTGAAGCTTTCTTT
CDR3aa: CASSTGATRLNTEAFF
j_gene: TRBJ1-1
abundance: .
d_gene: .
v_gene: TRBV9

CDR3nt: TGCAGCGTTGAAAAGGCGGACAGATTGAACACTGAAGCTTTCTTT
CDR3aa: CSVEKADRLNTEAFF
j_gene: TRBJ1-1
abundance: few
d_gene: .
v_gene: TRBV29-1

CDR3nt: TGTGCCAGCAGCTGGACATGGGCGGCCACTGAAGCTTTCTTT
CDR3aa: CASSWTWAATEAFF
j_gene: TRBJ1-1
abundance: few
d_gene: .
v_gene: TRBV5-5

CDR3nt: TGTGCCAGCAGGCCCGGACAGGGGTGGAATCAGCCCCAGCATTTT
CDR3aa: CASRPGQGWNQPQHF
j_gene: TRBJ1-5
abundance: .
d_gene: TRBD1
v_gene: TRBV6-5

CDR3nt: TGTGCCAGCAGCTATCCCGAGACAGGGGTCTACAATGAGCAGTTCTTC
CDR3aa: CASSYPETGVYNEQFF
j_gene: TRBJ2-1
abundance: .
d_gene: TRBD1
v_gene: TRBV7-9

CDR3nt: TGCGCCAGCAGCCATGGGACAGGGATCAATCAGCCCCAGCATTTT
CDR3aa: CASSHGTGINQPQHF
j_gene: TRBJ1-5
abundance: .
d_gene: TRBD1
v_gene: TRBV4-1

CDR3nt: TGCGCCAGCAGCTACCGGACTAGCGGGGGGACAGATACGCAGTATTTT
CDR3aa: CASSYRTSGGTDTQYF
j_gene: TRBJ2-3
abundance: .
d_gene: TRBD2
v_gene: TRBV5-1

CDR3nt: TGCGCCAGCAGCCAAGAAGGGGACGCAGGACTAGCGATCTTCGGTGAGCAGTACTTC
CDR3aa: CASSQEGDAGLAIFGEQYF
j_gene: TRBJ2-7
abundance: .
d_gene: TRBD2
v_gene: TRBV4-1

CDR3nt: TGTGCCAGCAGCTTAGCGGGCCAGACTATTAAACCGCCCTATGGCTACACCTTC
CDR3aa: CASSLAGQTIKPPYGYTF
j_gene: TRBJ1-2
abundance: .
d_gene: .
v_gene: TRBV7-9

CDR3nt: TGTGCCAGCAGCCTCTCGACCGGGACAGGGGGTATTAGTGAAGCTTTCTTT
CDR3aa: CASSLSTGTGGISEAFF
j_gene: TRBJ1-1
abundance: .
d_gene: TRBD1
v_gene: TRBV9

CDR3nt: TGTGCCACCAGCAGAGATTTAGCTGGGGCCAACGTCCTGACTTTC
CDR3aa: CATSRDLAGANVLTF
j_gene: TRBJ2-6
abundance: .
d_gene: .
v_gene: TRBV15

CDR3nt: TGTGCCAGCAGTACCGACATTTCAAAATACAATGAGCGGTTCTTC
CDR3aa: CASSTDISKYNERFF
j_gene: TRBJ2-1
abundance: .
d_gene: .
v_gene: TRBV28

CDR3nt: TGTGCCAGCAGCCCAATGGGGCAGTTCTATGGCTACACCTTC
CDR3aa: CASSPMGQFYGYTF
j_gene: TRBJ1-2
abundance: .
d_gene: .
v_gene: TRBV7-3

CDR3nt: TGTGCCAGCAGCTTTTCCCGGACGGGCCAAGAGACCCAGTACTTC
CDR3aa: CASSFSRTGQETQYF
j_gene: TRBJ2-5
abundance: .
d_gene: .
v_gene: TRBV5-4

CDR3nt: TGTGCCAGCAGCCAAGTACAGGGTGGCACTGAAGCTTTCTTT
CDR3aa: CASSQVQGGTEAFF
j_gene: TRBJ1-1
abundance: few
d_gene: .
v_gene: TRBV3-1

CDR3nt: TGTGCCAGCAGCCATTCGACCTGGGATGGCTACACCTTC
CDR3aa: CASSHSTWDGYTF
j_gene: TRBJ1-2
abundance: .
d_gene: .
v_gene: TRBV12-3/TRBV12-4

CDR3nt: TGCGCCAGCAGCTTGGGACCGCAGGGGATGCGAGAAAAACTGTTTTTT
CDR3aa: CASSLGPQGMREKLFF
j_gene: TRBJ1-4
abundance: once
d_gene: .
v_gene: TRBV5-1

CDR3nt: TGTGCCAGCAGTTTAAGAGCTAGATTGGTTACGCAGTATTTT
CDR3aa: CASSLRARLVTQYF
j_gene: TRBJ2-3
abundance: .
d_gene: .
v_gene: TRBV27

CDR3nt: TGTGCCAGCAGCCAAGAGCCCAGTGGGAGGGTAGCCAAAAACATTCAGTACTTC
CDR3aa: CASSQEPSGRVAKNIQYF
j_gene: TRBJ2-4
abundance: .
d_gene: TRBD2
v_gene: TRBV4-2

CDR3nt: TGTGCCAGCAATTCATCGGACAGGGGTTCTCCTCGGACTGAAGCTTTCTTT
CDR3aa: CASNSSDRGSPRTEAFF
j_gene: TRBJ1-1
abundance: .
d_gene: TRBD1
v_gene: TRBV6-8

CDR3nt: TGTGCCAGCAGCTTAGGCGAAGAGAATGAGCAGTTCTTC
CDR3aa: CASSLGEENEQFF
j_gene: TRBJ2-1
abundance: few
d_gene: .
v_gene: TRBV13

CDR3nt: TGTGCCAGCAGCTTCCGAGAGACAGGTACAGACACTGAAGCTTTCTTT
CDR3aa: CASSFRETGTDTEAFF
j_gene: TRBJ1-1
abundance: .
d_gene: .
v_gene: TRBV7-9